These T cell receptor beta chains were read from a single sample in a study of shared clonotypes between healthy human individuals. The data were produced by immunoSEQ multiplex PCR, yet TCRdb's version contains in-frame clones alone and is incomplete. The sample has 2,500,000 or so clones; under 95% are singletons. Specimen: naive CD4+ T cells from PBMCs. The origin of the receptors is a man aged 18 to 30 in good health. Some clones in this sample may be carry-over from other donors' samples. The CDR3 runs from the conserved cysteine through the conserved F or W. The D gene is left open where the match is weak. Size is stated for part of the rows, as once, few or many counts, or as a class when the clone is expanded.

j_call clone_size d_call v_call cdr3_aa cdr3_nt
TRBJ1-2 - - TRBV11-2 CASSSLTFYGYTF TGTGCCAGCAGCTCGTTAACCTTCTATGGCTACACCTTC
TRBJ1-1 - - TRBV6-4 CASSGPTENTEAFF TGTGCCAGCAGTGGCCCGACAGAGAACACTGAAGCTTTCTTT
TRBJ2-7 - - TRBV29-1 CSVGISSYEQYF TGCAGCGTGGGGATTAGCTCCTACGAGCAGTACTTC
TRBJ1-5 - TRBD1 TRBV19 CASSIGQGGGNQPQHF TGTGCCAGTAGTATAGGCCAGGGGGGAGGAAATCAGCCCCAGCATTTT
TRBJ2-2 - - TRBV30 CAWIFGAGNTGELFF TGTGCCTGGATATTCGGGGCAGGGAACACCGGGGAGCTGTTTTTT
TRBJ2-7 - - TRBV6-5 CASSYSIDTSYEQYF TGTGCCAGCAGTTACTCGATAGACACGTCCTACGAGCAGTACTTC
TRBJ2-5 - - TRBV5-1 CASSLDPLGEQYF TGCGCCAGCAGCTTGGATCCGTTGGGGGAGCAGTACTTC
TRBJ2-3 - TRBD1 TRBV10-3 CAISDGDRGLHKGTDTQYF TGTGCCATCAGTGATGGTGACAGGGGGCTACATAAGGGCACAGATACGCAGTATTTT
TRBJ2-7 - - TRBV27 CASSPTRVVGYEQYF TGTGCCAGCAGCCCGACTAGGGTAGTAGGGTACGAGCAGTACTTC
TRBJ2-5 - - TRBV9 CASSIQGQSSQETQYF TGTGCCAGCAGCATACAGGGTCAAAGCTCCCAAGAGACCCAGTACTTC
TRBJ2-5 - - TRBV7-9 CASSLVLEYRETQYF TGTGCCAGCAGCTTAGTTTTGGAGTATCGAGAGACCCAGTACTTC
TRBJ2-2 few TRBD2 TRBV28 CASSAPTSGKVGELFF TGTGCCAGCAGTGCCCCGACTAGCGGGAAGGTCGGGGAGCTGTTTTTT
TRBJ2-7 - - TRBV9 CASPAGYEVHEQYF TGTGCCAGCCCCGCGGGATATGAGGTCCACGAGCAGTACTTC
TRBJ1-3 - - TRBV27 CASKEGFSGNTIYF TGTGCCAGCAAAGAGGGTTTCTCTGGAAACACCATATATTTT
TRBJ2-2 once TRBD1 TRBV7-9 CASSLDRARELFF TGTGCCAGCAGCCTGGACAGGGCGAGGGAGCTGTTTTTT
TRBJ1-2 - TRBD1 TRBV25-1 CASSPHGDRHYGYTF TGTGCCAGCAGTCCTCATGGGGACAGACACTATGGCTACACCTTC
TRBJ1-1 - TRBD1 TRBV6-5 CASIALRGAEAFF TGTGCCAGCATTGCTCTCAGGGGGGCTGAAGCTTTCTTT
TRBJ2-3 - TRBD2 TRBV5-1 CASSPSGRGGTDTQYF TGCGCCAGCAGCCCCTCGGGACGGGGGGGGACAGATACGCAGTATTTT
TRBJ2-4 - TRBD2 TRBV18 CASSPRREGWENIQYF TGTGCCAGCTCACCACGCAGGGAGGGCTGGGAAAACATTCAGTACTTC
TRBJ2-5 - - TRBV27 CASSLLGEHKTGRGTQYF TGTGCCAGCAGTTTATTAGGGGAACATAAGACCGGACGAGGGACCCAGTACTTC
TRBJ2-1 - TRBD2 TRBV6-6 CASSYLRSGSYNEQFF TGTGCCAGCAGTTATTTACGTAGCGGGTCCTACAATGAGCAGTTCTTC
TRBJ1-2 - - TRBV2 CASSADSNYGYTF TGTGCCAGCAGTGCGGACAGCAACTATGGCTACACCTTC
TRBJ1-5 - - TRBV15 CATSSGPNQPQHF TGTGCCACCAGCAGCGGCCCCAATCAGCCCCAGCATTTT
TRBJ2-1 - - TRBV27 CASSLNQGGWAYNEQFF TGTGCCAGCAGTTTAAATCAGGGGGGTTGGGCCTACAATGAGCAGTTCTTC
TRBJ2-3 - - TRBV27 CASSERGTQYF TGTGCCAGCAGTGAGAGGGGAACGCAGTATTTT
TRBJ1-4 - - TRBV11-3 CASSLEEGPNEKLFF TGTGCCAGCAGCTTAGAGGAGGGACCTAATGAAAAACTGTTTTTT
TRBJ2-2 - - TRBV5-1 CASSPQLATNTGELFF TGCGCCAGCAGCCCCCAGCTAGCGACGAACACCGGGGAGCTGTTTTTT
TRBJ1-1 - - TRBV27 CASSLGGGTTEAFF TGTGCCAGCAGTTTAGGAGGGGGAACCACTGAAGCTTTCTTT
TRBJ2-3 - - TRBV5-1 CASSLTPGVDTQYF TGCGCCAGCAGCTTAACCCCCGGGGTGGATACGCAGTATTTT
TRBJ1-2 - - TRBV5-6 CASSLVGTRYTF TGTGCCAGCAGCTTGGTGGGCACACGGTACACCTTC
TRBJ1-5 - - TRBV2 CASSEEGLTGTPQHF TGTGCCAGCAGTGAAGAGGGGCTCACCGGGACACCCCAGCATTTT
TRBJ1-1 - TRBD1 TRBV4-1 CASSQENNRGGEAFF TGCGCCAGCAGCCAGGAAAATAACAGGGGTGGTGAAGCTTTCTTT
TRBJ2-5 - - TRBV4-2 CASRPGAAETQYF TGTGCCAGCAGGCCCGGGGCCGCGGAGACCCAGTACTTC
TRBJ2-7 - TRBD2 TRBV10-3 CAISEPPSGRMYEQYF TGTGCCATCAGTGAGCCGCCGAGCGGGAGAATGTACGAGCAGTACTTC
TRBJ1-1 - - TRBV7-3 CASSLISNTEAFF TGTGCCAGCAGCTTAATCTCAAACACTGAAGCTTTCTTT
TRBJ2-3 - TRBD2 TRBV2 CASQRDRRTDTQYF TGTGCCAGCCAGCGGGACCGACGCACAGATACGCAGTATTTT
TRBJ1-1 - - TRBV5-1 CASSRLGQYEAFF TGCGCCAGCAGCCGGTTAGGACAGTATGAAGCTTTCTTT
TRBJ2-7 - - TRBV6-5 CASSLQHRGYEQYF TGTGCCAGCAGTTTACAACATAGGGGCTACGAGCAGTACTTC
TRBJ2-3 few - TRBV5-1 CASSLSGSTDTQYF TGCGCCAGCAGCTTAAGCGGGAGCACAGATACGCAGTATTTT
TRBJ2-7 - - TRBV12-1 CASSLSGSRKREQYF TGTGCCAGCAGCTTATCCGGGTCAAGAAAGAGGGAGCAGTACTTC